Listed below are T cell receptor beta chains from one sample, sequenced in a study of beta chain features in type 1 diabetes. Profiling relied on immunoSEQ multiplex PCR, and the TCRdb table lists in-frame clones only, not all of them. The profile shows around 140,000 clones, around 9% of them singletons. Material: central memory CD4+ T cells from blood. The receptors originated from a young man with type 1 diabetes. CDR3s include the opening cysteine and the closing phenylalanine or tryptophan.

v_gene: TRBV5-1
j_gene: TRBJ2-5
CDR3aa: CASSWDTPGGTQYF

v_gene: TRBV5-1
j_gene: TRBJ1-1
CDR3aa: CASSLQPGQNTEAFF

v_gene: TRBV7-8
j_gene: TRBJ2-5
CDR3aa: CASSLGERIDQYF

v_gene: TRBV5-1
j_gene: TRBJ2-5
CDR3aa: CASSLSGGDETQYF

v_gene: TRBV29-1
j_gene: TRBJ1-6
CDR3aa: CSVGTRGDSPLHF

v_gene: TRBV18
j_gene: TRBJ1-1
CDR3aa: CASSPQVEAEAFF

v_gene: TRBV7-6
j_gene: TRBJ2-3
CDR3aa: CASRGGGDTQYF

v_gene: TRBV7-3
j_gene: TRBJ2-7
CDR3aa: CASSLVWRDRGHEQYF

v_gene: TRBV11-2
j_gene: TRBJ1-2
CDR3aa: CASSEQGVGYTF

v_gene: TRBV6-5
j_gene: TRBJ2-1
CDR3aa: CASRWGGDNEQFF

v_gene: TRBV5-1
j_gene: TRBJ1-2
CDR3aa: CASSSGGGANYGYTF

v_gene: TRBV6-6
j_gene: TRBJ2-5
CDR3aa: CASSSPEGGAETQYF

v_gene: TRBV5-4
j_gene: TRBJ2-5
CDR3aa: CASSFRLAGGTETQYF

v_gene: TRBV6-4
j_gene: TRBJ2-1
CDR3aa: CASSEMTGGYNEQFF

v_gene: TRBV4-2
j_gene: TRBJ2-7
CDR3aa: CASSKGQGREQYF

v_gene: TRBV21-1
j_gene: TRBJ1-1
CDR3aa: CASSKAKKWPNTEAFF

v_gene: TRBV7-9
j_gene: TRBJ2-6
CDR3aa: CASSPTANSGANVLTF

v_gene: TRBV6-4
j_gene: TRBJ2-1
CDR3aa: CASSGDLGGEQFF

v_gene: TRBV30
j_gene: TRBJ1-3
CDR3aa: CAWEVGNTIYF

v_gene: TRBV28
j_gene: TRBJ2-5
CDR3aa: CASSASLAGETQYF

v_gene: TRBV5-6
j_gene: TRBJ2-5
CDR3aa: CASSLVGGGAQTQYF

v_gene: TRBV5-1
j_gene: TRBJ2-2
CDR3aa: CASSGEYTGELFF

v_gene: TRBV7-9
j_gene: TRBJ1-3
CDR3aa: CASSLGADGNTIYF

v_gene: TRBV2
j_gene: TRBJ2-1
CDR3aa: CASRDVPGQGYNEQFF

v_gene: TRBV15
j_gene: TRBJ2-3
CDR3aa: CATSRLGGTLEDTQYF

v_gene: TRBV30
j_gene: TRBJ1-6
CDR3aa: CAWSRGEGVSSPLHF

v_gene: TRBV5-1
j_gene: TRBJ1-2
CDR3aa: CASSREAGDYYGYTF

v_gene: TRBV5-4
j_gene: TRBJ2-2
CDR3aa: CASSFTGGDTGELFF

v_gene: TRBV6-1
j_gene: TRBJ1-5
CDR3aa: CASSEAGIRGGWNNQPQHF

v_gene: TRBV20-1
j_gene: TRBJ2-1
CDR3aa: CSARVFDEQFF

v_gene: TRBV12-5
j_gene: TRBJ2-3
CDR3aa: CASGPNSGGLDTQYF

v_gene: TRBV9
j_gene: TRBJ2-5
CDR3aa: CASSVGVARETQYF

v_gene: TRBV28
j_gene: TRBJ1-6
CDR3aa: CASSSPAYNSPLHF

v_gene: TRBV29-1
j_gene: TRBJ2-5
CDR3aa: CSAGGKGGQETQYF

v_gene: TRBV11-2
j_gene: TRBJ2-3
CDR3aa: CASSLAGGMSTDTQYF

v_gene: TRBV7-9
j_gene: TRBJ2-4
CDR3aa: CASSPSSTFYIQYF

v_gene: TRBV28
j_gene: TRBJ1-1
CDR3aa: CASIQETEAFF

v_gene: TRBV4-2
j_gene: TRBJ2-7
CDR3aa: CASSQEERGAYEQYF

v_gene: TRBV28
j_gene: TRBJ1-2
CDR3aa: CASSFREGRGDYGYTF

v_gene: TRBV21-1
j_gene: TRBJ2-2
CDR3aa: CASSTTSGGQNTGELFF

v_gene: TRBV7-9
j_gene: TRBJ1-1
CDR3aa: CASSSSTGGWNTEAFF

v_gene: TRBV5-1
j_gene: TRBJ2-2
CDR3aa: CASSGGTVSNTGELFF

v_gene: TRBV28
j_gene: TRBJ2-5
CDR3aa: CASTSWGSQETQYF

v_gene: TRBV9
j_gene: TRBJ1-1
CDR3aa: CASSVTPEGTEAFF

v_gene: TRBV30
j_gene: TRBJ1-4
CDR3aa: CAWSVSDQTNEKLFF

v_gene: TRBV5-6
j_gene: TRBJ2-1
CDR3aa: CASSLTQGSYNEQFF

v_gene: TRBV7-2
j_gene: TRBJ1-1
CDR3aa: CASSPPRGALNTEAFF

v_gene: TRBV19
j_gene: TRBJ2-3
CDR3aa: CASSSGQHTDTQYF

v_gene: TRBV14
j_gene: TRBJ1-5
CDR3aa: CASSQDQDRGSAQPQHF

v_gene: TRBV7-9
j_gene: TRBJ2-3
CDR3aa: CASSFGGRADTQYF

v_gene: TRBV4-2
j_gene: TRBJ2-5
CDR3aa: CASSPFGSPQETQYF

v_gene: TRBV30
j_gene: TRBJ2-3
CDR3aa: CAWSVGDTQYF

v_gene: TRBV6-1
j_gene: TRBJ2-7
CDR3aa: CATQRRGANEQYF

v_gene: TRBV21-1
j_gene: TRBJ2-5
CDR3aa: CASSFLTGTGEETQYF

v_gene: TRBV4-2
j_gene: TRBJ1-1
CDR3aa: CASSVPLGTEAFF

v_gene: TRBV14
j_gene: TRBJ1-3
CDR3aa: CASSLQVPSSGNTIYF

v_gene: TRBV5-6
j_gene: TRBJ1-1
CDR3aa: CASSFAGDTEAFF

v_gene: TRBV19
j_gene: TRBJ1-3
CDR3aa: CASSIGTYAGNTIYF

v_gene: TRBV29-1
j_gene: TRBJ2-7
CDR3aa: CSARGGRGDYEQYF

v_gene: TRBV6-6
j_gene: TRBJ2-7
CDR3aa: CASSYSGESSYEQYF